Below, one TCR beta chain is given with its context. The specificity of this receptor is unknown. The instrument was an Illumina HiSeq 2000. 5'RACE template switching, by which a universal primer site and unique molecular identifiers were added, was used to make TCR beta cDNA libraries. Priming for cDNA synthesis came from the TCR beta constant segment, and two successive PCR amplification steps followed. Per the source publication's procedure: MIGEC was used to demultiplex reads and group reads by UMI, and MiTCR was used to assemble and quantify clonotypes. To exclude erroneous sequences, any TCR cDNA sequence not supported by at least two reads was discarded. The tcR package was used for downstream repertoire analysis, and clonotypes were matched between fractions using CDR3 nucleotide sequence together with V segment. VDJmatch was used to annotate antigen specificity against VDJdb, with one amino acid substitution in CDR3 allowed. Following reprocessing of the reads by TCRdb, the data hold one row per CDR3 protein sequence and no DNA is available. The V and J calls shown here were made by TCRdb, not taken from the authors' results. The record for this sample contains fewer than 400,000 distinct CDR3 sequences. Roughly 10% of the sample comes from the top ten.

This record belongs to a study of T cells expressing NK-cell markers (dated by TCRdb to the early 2020s). For the study in its entirety: TCR beta-chain repertoires were profiled in sorted CD3+CD56+NKG2C+, CD3+CD56+NKG2C- and CD3+CD56-NKG2C+ T-cell subsets from about 8 donors. Seven of the eight sequenced donors were HCMV-seropositive and one was HCMV-seronegative. Libraries were sequenced as 2 x 150 bp reads on Illumina HiSeq 2000/2500, MiSeq or NextSeq. The study sequenced eight donors, all healthy volunteers chosen at random: three men and five women. Findings and caveats that apply to the study as a whole: In six or seven donors, the dominant CD3+CD56+NKG2C+ clonotypes ranked among the top 10 CD8+ clonotypes, making up 1.0-7.0% of CD8+ T cells. It remained unclear whether the expanded NKG2C-expressing T cell clones were specific for HCMV antigens. Those dominant clonotypes were again the most abundant among CD3+CD56-NKG2C+ cells in a few donors, at about 28.3-60.1%.

Including cysteine and phenylalanine, the CDR3 has 12 amino acids. A DNA sequence was not provided. The germline V gene encodes CDR1 MNHNS and CDR2 SASEGT. HCMV serostatus was determined by detecting HCMV-specific IgG in serum with a commercial ELISA kit. Ficoll density gradient centrifugation was used to isolate peripheral blood mononuclear cells from blood. The source is a woman aged 45-60 years in good health. Donor details come from another sample of the same person, matched by shared clones. Sequencing used blood T cells: a sorted CD56 or NKG2C T cell subset, CD4+ or CD8+ T cells, or bulk PBMC T cells (not recorded which). Rearrangement joined TRBV6-1 to TRBJ1-2. The CDR3 protein sequence reads: CASRRLGYGYTF.